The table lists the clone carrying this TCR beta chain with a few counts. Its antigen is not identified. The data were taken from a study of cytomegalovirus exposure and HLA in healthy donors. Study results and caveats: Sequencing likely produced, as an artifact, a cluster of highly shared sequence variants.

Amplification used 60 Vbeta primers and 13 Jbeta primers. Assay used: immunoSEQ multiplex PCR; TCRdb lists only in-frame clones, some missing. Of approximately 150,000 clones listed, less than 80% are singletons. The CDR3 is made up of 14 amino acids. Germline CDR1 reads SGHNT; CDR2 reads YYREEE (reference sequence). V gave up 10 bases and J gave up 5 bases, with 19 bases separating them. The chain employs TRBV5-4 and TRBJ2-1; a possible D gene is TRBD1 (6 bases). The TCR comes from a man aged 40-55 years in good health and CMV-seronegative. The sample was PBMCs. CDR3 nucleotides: TGTGCCCTAGCTGAGGACAGATTTAACAATGAGCAGTTCTTC. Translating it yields CALAEDRFNNEQFF.